Reported below is one T cell receptor (beta chain). The antigen remains undetermined. The data were taken from a study of T cell repertoires in cytomegalovirus infection. General study points: The ex vivo response was dominated by HLA-C-restricted CMV-specific TCR beta clonotypes.

TCRdb reprocessed the reads via MiXCR and lists one record per CDR3 protein. The top ten hold about 13% of the sample, which has fewer than 550,000 distinct CDR3 sequences, approximately 25% seen once. The germline V gene encodes CDR1 MDHEN and CDR2 SYDVKM. The J segment lost 5 bases and the V segment lost 6 bases, leaving 15 bases of the junction unmatched. This CDR3 is built from 16 residues. This chain uses TRBV28 with TRBJ2-5; 7 bases line up with TRBD2. Sequenced material: PBMCs. The TCR sequence derives from a human donor in good health (CMV status not recorded). Some clones in this sample may be carry-over from other donors' samples. The CDR3 loop is CASRTPQPGRGETQYF. The CDR3 DNA follows: TGTGCCAGCAGGACTCCTCAGCCAGGGCGGGGGGAGACCCAGTACTTC.